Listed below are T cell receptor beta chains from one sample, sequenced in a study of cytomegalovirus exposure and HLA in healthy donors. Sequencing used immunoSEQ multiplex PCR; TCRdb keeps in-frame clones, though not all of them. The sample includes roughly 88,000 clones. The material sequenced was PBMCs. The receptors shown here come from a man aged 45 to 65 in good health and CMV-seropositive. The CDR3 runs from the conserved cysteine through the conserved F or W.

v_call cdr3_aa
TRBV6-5 CASSFGQRQGEQFF
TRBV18 CASSPPTRGLHGYTF
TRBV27 CASSSQAQGEFF
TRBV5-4 CASSFLNEQFF
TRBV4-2 CASSQLRGQGSYGYTF
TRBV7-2 CASSLGTGATFF
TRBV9 CASSFFSSGANVLTF
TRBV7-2 CASSENPPPGGWETQYF
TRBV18 CASSSGRVGEQFF
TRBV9 CASSRGGGYTF
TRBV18 CASSSDSQRYEQYF
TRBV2 CASSYTRVETQYF
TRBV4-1 CASSQEAGGFSYNEQFF
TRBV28 CASRSYGTDTQYF
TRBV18 CASSPGDRAVQPQHF
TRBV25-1 CASSEPPLAGGAGELFF
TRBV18 CASSPGAGTGRYQPQHF
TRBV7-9 CASSPPGLAGGWLFF
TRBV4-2 CASSLKEDVGELFF
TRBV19 CASSRAAGTQYSNQPQHF
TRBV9 CASSLAPGHTDTQYF
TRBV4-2 CASSRASGLAGGIGELFF
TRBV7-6 CASSRTSGSVSDEQFF
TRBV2 CASSVLTGGEKLFF
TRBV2 CASSEATRGALNTEAFF